Sequencing of this T cell receptor beta chain was carried out in a study of human T cells and chemical hapten exposure. Study context: Patients, a majority of them female, were diagnosed with alopecia areata, totalis or universalis. Notes on the study in general: Expanded TCRs made up significantly more big CDR3 similarity clusters than controls did.

Described time point: patch test 3, about 24 weeks after DPC sensitization. As for treatment: therapeutic diphenylcyclopropenone sensitization with weekly scalp DPC. Attachment of unique molecular identifiers to individual cDNA molecules was performed in the library. One entry per CDR3 protein results from TCRdb running MiXCR on the RACE reads. The sample consists of about 64,000 distinct CDR3 sequences, approximately 11% of them appearing once. The V end was cut by 4 bases, the J end by 0 bases, with 10 bases between. CDR1 and CDR2 (germline): SGHRS, YFSETQ. The CDR3 covers 14 residues. About this clonotype itself: The antigen remains unidentified.

The chain combines TRBV5-1 with TRBJ1-1, with TRBD1 as a possible D gene (6 bases). The TCR sequence derives from a woman aged 25-40 years with alopecia areata. Some clones in this sample may be carry-over from other donors' samples. Material: whole blood, obtained in connection with sensitization to the hapten diphenylcyclopropenone (DPC). The CDR3 sequence: CASSPGALNTEAFF. The CDR3 region has the DNA TGCGCCAGCAGCCCGGGGGCCCTGAACACTGAAGCTTTCTTT.